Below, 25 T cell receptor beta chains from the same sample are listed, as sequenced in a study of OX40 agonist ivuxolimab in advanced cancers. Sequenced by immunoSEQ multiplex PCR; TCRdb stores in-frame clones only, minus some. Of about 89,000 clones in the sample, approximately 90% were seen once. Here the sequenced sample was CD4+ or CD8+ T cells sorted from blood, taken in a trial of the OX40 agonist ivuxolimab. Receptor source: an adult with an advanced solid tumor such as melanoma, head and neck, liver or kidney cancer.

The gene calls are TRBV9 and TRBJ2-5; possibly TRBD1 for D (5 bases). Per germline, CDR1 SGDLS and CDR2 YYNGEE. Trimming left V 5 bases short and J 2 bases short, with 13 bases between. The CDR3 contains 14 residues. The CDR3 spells CASRGSGNQETQYF. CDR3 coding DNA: TGTGCCAGCAGGGGATCAGGGAATCAAGAGACCCAGTACTTC. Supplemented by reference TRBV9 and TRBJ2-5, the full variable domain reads DSGVTQTPKHLITATGQRVTLRCSPRSGDLSVYWYQQSLDQGLQFLIQYYNGEERAKGNILERFSAQQFPDLHSELNLSSLELGDSALYFCASRGSGNQETQYFGPGTRLLVL.

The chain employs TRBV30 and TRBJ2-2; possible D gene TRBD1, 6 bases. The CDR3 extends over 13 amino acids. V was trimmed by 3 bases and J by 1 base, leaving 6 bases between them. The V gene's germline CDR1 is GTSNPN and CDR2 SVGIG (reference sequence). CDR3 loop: CAWRTGNTGELFF. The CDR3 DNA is TGTGCCTGGAGGACAGGGAACACCGGGGAGCTGTTTTTT.

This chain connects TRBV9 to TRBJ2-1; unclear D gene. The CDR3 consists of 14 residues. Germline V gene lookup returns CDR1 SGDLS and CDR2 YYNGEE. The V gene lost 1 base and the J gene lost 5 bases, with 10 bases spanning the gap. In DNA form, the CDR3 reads TGTGCCAGCAGCGTAAGTTTACTGAACAATGAGCAGTTCTTC. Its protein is CASSVSLLNNEQFF.

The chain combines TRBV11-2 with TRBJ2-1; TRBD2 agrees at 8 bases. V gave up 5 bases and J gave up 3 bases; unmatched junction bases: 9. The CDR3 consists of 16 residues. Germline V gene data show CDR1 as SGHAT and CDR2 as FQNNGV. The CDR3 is CASSLGRGGGYNEQFF. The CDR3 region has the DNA TGTGCCAGCAGCCTCGGACGGGGGGGTGGCTACAATGAGCAGTTCTTC.

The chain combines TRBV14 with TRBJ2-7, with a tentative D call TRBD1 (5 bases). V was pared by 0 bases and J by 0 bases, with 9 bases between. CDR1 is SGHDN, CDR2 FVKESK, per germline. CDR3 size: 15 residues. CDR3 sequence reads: CASSQEGVPSYEQYF. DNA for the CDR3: TGTGCCAGCAGCCAAGAAGGGGTACCCTCCTACGAGCAGTACTTC.

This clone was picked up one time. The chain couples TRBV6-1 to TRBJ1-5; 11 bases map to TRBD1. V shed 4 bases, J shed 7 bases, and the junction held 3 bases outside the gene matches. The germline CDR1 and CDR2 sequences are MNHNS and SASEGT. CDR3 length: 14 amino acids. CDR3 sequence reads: CASSGTGGLQPQHF. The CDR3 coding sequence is TGTGCCAGCAGTGGGACAGGGGGCTTGCAGCCCCAGCATTTT.

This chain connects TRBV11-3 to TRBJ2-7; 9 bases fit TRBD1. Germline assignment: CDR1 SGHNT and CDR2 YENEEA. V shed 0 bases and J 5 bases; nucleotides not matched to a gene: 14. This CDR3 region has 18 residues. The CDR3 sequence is CASSLDTGLGTGFNEQYF. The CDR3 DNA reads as TGTGCCAGCAGCTTAGATACGGGCTTAGGGACAGGGTTCAACGAGCAGTACTTC.

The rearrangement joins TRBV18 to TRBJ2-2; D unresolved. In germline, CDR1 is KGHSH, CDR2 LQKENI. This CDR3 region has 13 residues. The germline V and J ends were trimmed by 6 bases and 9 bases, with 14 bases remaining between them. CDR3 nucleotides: TGTGCCAGCTCCCCCGGAGAGAATAGGGAGCTGTTTTTT. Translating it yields CASSPGENRELFF. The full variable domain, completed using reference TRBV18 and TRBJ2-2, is NAGVMQNPRHLVRRRGQEARLRCSPMKGHSHVYWYRQLPEEGLKFMVYLQKENIIDESGMPKERFSAEFPKEGPSILRIQQVVRGDSAAYFCASSPGENRELFFGEGSRLTVL.

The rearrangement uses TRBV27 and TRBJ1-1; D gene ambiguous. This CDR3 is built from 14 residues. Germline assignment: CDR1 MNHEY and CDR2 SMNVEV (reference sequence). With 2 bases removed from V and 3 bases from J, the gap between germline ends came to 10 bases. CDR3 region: CASSLRAYDTEAFF. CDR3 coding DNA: TGTGCCAGCAGTTTAAGGGCTTACGACACTGAAGCTTTCTTT.

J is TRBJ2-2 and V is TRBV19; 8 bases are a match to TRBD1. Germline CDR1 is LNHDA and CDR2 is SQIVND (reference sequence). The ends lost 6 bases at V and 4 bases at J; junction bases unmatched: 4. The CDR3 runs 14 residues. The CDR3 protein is CASRAGGGTGELFF. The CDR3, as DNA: TGTGCCAGTAGGGCAGGGGGCGGCACCGGGGAGCTGTTTTTT.

Written as DNA, the CDR3 is TGTGCCAGCTCACCAGTGTCGACAGGGGGGACCGGGGAGCTGTTTTTT. Amino acids: CASSPVSTGGTGELFF. The chain uses TRBV18 and TRBJ2-2, with TRBD1 matching over 9 bases. The ends lost 2 bases at V and 5 bases at J; junction bases unmatched: 6. CDR1 KGHSH and CDR2 LQKENI come from the germline V gene. This CDR3 comprises 16 residues.

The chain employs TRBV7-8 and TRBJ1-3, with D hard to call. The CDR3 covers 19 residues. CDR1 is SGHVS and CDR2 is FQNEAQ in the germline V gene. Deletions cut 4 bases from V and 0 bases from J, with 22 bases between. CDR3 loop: CASSSGFLFSGSSGNTIYF. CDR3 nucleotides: TGTGCCAGCAGCTCCGGCTTCCTATTCTCTGGTAGCTCTGGAAACACCATATATTTT.

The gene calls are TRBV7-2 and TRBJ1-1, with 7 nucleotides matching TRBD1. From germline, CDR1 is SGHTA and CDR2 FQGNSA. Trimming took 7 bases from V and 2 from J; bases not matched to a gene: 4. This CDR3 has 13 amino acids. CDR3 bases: TGTGCCAGCAAAGGGGACAGAAACACTGAAGCTTTCTTT. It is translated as CASKGDRNTEAFF. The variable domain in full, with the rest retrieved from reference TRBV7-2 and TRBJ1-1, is GAGVSQSPSNKVTEKGKDVELRCDPISGHTALYWYRQSLGQGLEFLIYFQGNSAPDKSGLPSDRFSAERTGGSVSTLTIQRTQQEDSAVYLCASKGDRNTEAFFGQGTRLTVV.

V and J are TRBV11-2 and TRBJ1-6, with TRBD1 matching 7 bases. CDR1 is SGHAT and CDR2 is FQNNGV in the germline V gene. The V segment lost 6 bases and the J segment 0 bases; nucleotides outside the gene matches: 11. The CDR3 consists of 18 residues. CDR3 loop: CASRSDRAPSSYNSPLHF. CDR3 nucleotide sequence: TGTGCCAGCAGGTCCGACAGGGCCCCAAGCTCCTATAATTCACCCCTCCACTTT.

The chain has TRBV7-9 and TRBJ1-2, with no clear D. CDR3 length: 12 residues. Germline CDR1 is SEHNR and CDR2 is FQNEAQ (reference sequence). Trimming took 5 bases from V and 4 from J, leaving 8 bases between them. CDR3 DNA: TGTGCCAGCAGCCCGGAGCCCTATGGCTACACCTTC. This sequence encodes CASSPEPYGYTF.

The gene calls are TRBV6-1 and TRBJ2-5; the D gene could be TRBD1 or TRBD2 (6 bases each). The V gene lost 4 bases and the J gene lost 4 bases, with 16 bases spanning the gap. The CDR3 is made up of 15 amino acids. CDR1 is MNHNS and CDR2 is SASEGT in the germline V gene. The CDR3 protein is CASSAGGRGLETQYF. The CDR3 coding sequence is TGTGCCAGCAGTGCCGGGGGCAGGGGCCTAGAGACCCAGTACTTC.

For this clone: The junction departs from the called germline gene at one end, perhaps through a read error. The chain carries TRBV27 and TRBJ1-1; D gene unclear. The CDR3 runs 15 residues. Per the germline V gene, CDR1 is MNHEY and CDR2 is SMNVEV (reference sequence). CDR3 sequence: CATKLTVRERLETFF. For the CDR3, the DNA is TGTGCCACCAAACTGACCGTGAGGGAGCGGCTTGAAACTTTCTTT.

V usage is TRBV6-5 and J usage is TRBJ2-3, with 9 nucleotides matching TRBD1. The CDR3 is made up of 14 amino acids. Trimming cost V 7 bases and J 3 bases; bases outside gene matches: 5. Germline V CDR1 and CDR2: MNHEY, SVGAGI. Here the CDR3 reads CASNNRGQTDTQYF. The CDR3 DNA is TGTGCCAGCAACAACAGGGGGCAGACAGATACGCAGTATTTT.

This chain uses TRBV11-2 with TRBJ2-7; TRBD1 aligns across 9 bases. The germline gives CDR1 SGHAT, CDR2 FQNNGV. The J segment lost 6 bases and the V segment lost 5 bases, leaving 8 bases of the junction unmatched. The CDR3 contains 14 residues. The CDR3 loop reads CASSVRDRDVEQYF. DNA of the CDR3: TGTGCCAGCAGCGTCCGGGACAGGGATGTCGAGCAGTACTTC.

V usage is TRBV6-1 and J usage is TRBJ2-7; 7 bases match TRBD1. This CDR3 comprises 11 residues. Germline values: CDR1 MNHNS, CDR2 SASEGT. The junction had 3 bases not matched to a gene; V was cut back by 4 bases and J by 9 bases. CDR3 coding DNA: TGTGCCAGCAGTGGAACAGGGGTGCAGTACTTC. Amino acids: CASSGTGVQYF.

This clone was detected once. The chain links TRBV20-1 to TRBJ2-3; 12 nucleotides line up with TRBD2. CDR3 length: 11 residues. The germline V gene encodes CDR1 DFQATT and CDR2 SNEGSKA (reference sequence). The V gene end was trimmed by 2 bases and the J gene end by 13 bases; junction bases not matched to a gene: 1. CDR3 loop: CSARLAGGEYF. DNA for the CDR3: TGCAGTGCTAGACTAGCGGGGGGGGAGTATTTT.

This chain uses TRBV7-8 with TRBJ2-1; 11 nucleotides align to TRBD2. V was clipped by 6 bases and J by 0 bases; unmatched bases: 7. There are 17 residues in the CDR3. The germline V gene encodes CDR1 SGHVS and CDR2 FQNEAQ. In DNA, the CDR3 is TGTGCCAGCAGACCTAGCGGGGGGAGCCCCTCCTACAATGAGCAGTTCTTC. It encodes CASRPSGGSPSYNEQFF.

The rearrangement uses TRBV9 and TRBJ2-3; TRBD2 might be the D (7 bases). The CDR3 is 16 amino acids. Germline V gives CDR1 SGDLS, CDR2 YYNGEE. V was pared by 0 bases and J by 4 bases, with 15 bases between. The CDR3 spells CASSVGEGEFADTQYF. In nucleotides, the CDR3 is TGTGCCAGCAGCGTAGGGGAGGGGGAGTTTGCAGATACGCAGTATTTT.

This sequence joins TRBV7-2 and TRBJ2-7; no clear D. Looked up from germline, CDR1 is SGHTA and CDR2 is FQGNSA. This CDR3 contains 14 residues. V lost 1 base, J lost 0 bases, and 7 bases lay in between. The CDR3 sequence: CASSLDAGSYEQYF. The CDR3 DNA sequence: TGTGCCAGCAGCTTAGACGCTGGCTCCTACGAGCAGTACTTC.

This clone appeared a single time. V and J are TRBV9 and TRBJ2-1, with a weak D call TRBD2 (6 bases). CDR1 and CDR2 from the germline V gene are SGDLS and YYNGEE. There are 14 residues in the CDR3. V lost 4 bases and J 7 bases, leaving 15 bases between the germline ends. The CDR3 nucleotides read TGTGCCAGCAGCCTGACGGGGGTCTTAAATGAGCAGTTCTTC. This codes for CASSLTGVLNEQFF.